These T cell receptor beta chains were read from a single sample in a study of cytomegalovirus exposure and HLA in healthy donors. Here immunoSEQ multiplex PCR was the method, and the copy in TCRdb shows in-frame clones only, minus some. The sample holds around 130,000 clones, 80% to 85% seen once. The sample consisted of PBMCs. Source of these receptors: a young man in good health and CMV-seronegative. Both conserved end residues are part of each CDR3. Rows may omit the clone size; those that give it use once, few, many or a size class.

V,size,CDR3
TRBV7-9,-,CASSLAGSGGYTF
TRBV30,few,CAWSVRKGLNTEAFF
TRBV10-2,few,CASSEAHVQYF
TRBV5-6,-,CASSDRGRGNTIYF
TRBV10-3,-,CAISAGEQGLGYNEQFF
TRBV6-4,-,CASSDSRTGGGYTF
TRBV7-8,once,CASCGAGYPDTQYF
TRBV7-9,-,CALRPGETNEKLFF
TRBV4-3,-,CASSRSGQGIRYGYTF
TRBV27,-,CASSLGTGPRSLYGYTF
TRBV6-5,once,CASRNPGTNQPQHF
TRBV7-2,-,CASSFQGTQYF